Below are 31 T cell receptor beta chains sequenced from a single sample in a study of patients and donors after allogeneic stem cell transplantation. MiXCR, run by TCRdb on the RT-PCR reads, gives a single entry per CDR3 protein. The sample contains approximately 90,000 distinct CDR3 sequences, approximately 5.2% of which appear only once. Sequencing used blood, either unsorted or a sorted T cell fraction (not recorded which). These receptors were taken from a human donor who was either an allogeneic HSCT recipient or a stem cell or donor lymphocyte infusion donor (not recorded which). It is not recorded whose cells these are; they may come from a transplant donor.

This clonotype was counted between two and nine times. This chain joins TRBV7-8 and TRBJ2-4; 8 bases are shared with TRBD1. This CDR3 is 17 amino acids long. V lost 3 bases, J lost 2 bases, and 9 bases stayed unmatched. Germline CDR1 SGHVS, CDR2 FQNEAQ. CDR3 amino acids: CASSFGPTGGSKNIQYF. CDR3 DNA sequence: TGTGCCAGCAGCTTTGGGCCCACAGGGGGATCCAAAAACATTCAGTACTTC.

In this sample, this clonotype turned up many times. This chain connects TRBV20-1 to TRBJ2-5; 8 nucleotides match TRBD2. The germline CDR1 and CDR2 sequences are DFQATT and SNEGSKA (reference sequence). The V and J ends lost 6 bases and 5 bases, in that order; junction bases with no gene match: 11. This CDR3 is 14 amino acids long. CDR3 sequence: CSAAGGPIRETQYF. The CDR3 DNA reads TGCAGTGCCGCGGGGGGCCCGATAAGGGAGACCCAGTACTTC.

The chain employs TRBV7-3 and TRBJ2-1; maybe TRBD1 (6 bases). This CDR3 is built from 16 residues. Trimming removed 5 bases at V and 6 bases at J, with 20 bases between. Germline V gives CDR1 SGHTA, CDR2 FQGTGA. The DNA for the CDR3 is TGTGCCAGCAGCCTAGACAAGGGGGACGTAATCAATGAGCAGTTCTTC. Its translation is CASSLDKGDVINEQFF. Complete variable domain (other parts from reference TRBV7-3 and TRBJ2-1): GAGVSQTPSNKVTEKGKYVELRCDPISGHTALYWYRQSLGQGPEFLIYFQGTGAADDSGLPNDRFFAVRPEGSVSTLKIQRTERGDSAVYLCASSLDKGDVINEQFFGPGTRLTVL.

This clonotype was seen at least ten times. V usage is TRBV20-1 and J usage is TRBJ2-7; weak D call: TRBD1 (6 bases). The germline V gene encodes CDR1 DFQATT and CDR2 SNEGSKA (reference sequence). The germline V and J ends were trimmed by 2 bases and 5 bases, with 19 bases remaining between them. This CDR3 has 15 residues. The chain's CDR3 is CSARPPTGNLDEQYF. In DNA, the CDR3 is TGCAGTGCTAGACCCCCTACAGGGAATCTCGACGAGCAGTACTTC.

This clonotype was seen repeatedly, ten times or more. The chain uses TRBV12-3 or TRBV12-4 and TRBJ1-3, with 7 bases aligning to TRBD1. The CDR3 totals 14 residues. J lost 1 base, V lost 10 bases, and 7 bases had no gene match. DNA of the CDR3: TGTGCCACCAGATCGACAGGGTCTGGAAACACCATATATTTT. Residues: CATRSTGSGNTIYF.

In this sample, this clonotype turned up many times. The chain couples TRBV12-3 or TRBV12-4 to TRBJ2-4, with 16 bases matching TRBD2. The trim removed 2 bases at V and 6 bases at J, leaving 16 bases unmatched. There are 21 residues in the CDR3. CDR3 residues: CASSLIPGLAGGMGRGNIQYF. The CDR3 DNA reads as TGTGCCAGCAGTTTAATTCCGGGACTAGCGGGAGGGATGGGACGGGGAAACATTCAGTACTTC.

This clonotype was seen many times. The chain is built from TRBV19 and TRBJ1-1, with 7 bases matching TRBD1. This CDR3 region has 14 residues. The germline V gene encodes CDR1 LNHDA and CDR2 SQIVND (reference sequence). J was trimmed by 7 bases and V by 4 bases; bases with no gene match: 9. The CDR3 reads CASSRRQGANEAFF. CDR3 sequence (DNA): TGTGCCAGTAGTAGGCGACAGGGCGCAAATGAAGCTTTCTTT.

This clonotype was observed at least ten times. This chain links TRBV27 with TRBJ2-7; a possible D gene is TRBD1 (5 bases). Germline V gives CDR1 MNHEY, CDR2 SMNVEV (reference sequence). This CDR3 is built from 15 residues. Trimming took 1 base from V and 5 from J, leaving 15 bases between them. CDR3 loop: CASSLWAGIPHEQYF. Here the CDR3 DNA reads TGTGCCAGCAGTTTATGGGCAGGGATTCCCCACGAGCAGTACTTC.

Only a few counts were recorded for this clonotype. This chain joins TRBV6-6 and TRBJ1-2, with D maybe TRBD1 (5 bases). V was pared by 6 bases and J by 5 bases, with 10 bases between. The CDR3 is 12 residues long. CDR1 and CDR2 from the germline V gene are MNHNY and SVGAGI (reference sequence). In DNA form, the CDR3 reads TGTGCCAGCAGCGAATCAGGGTATGGCTACACCTTC. Translated, it gives CASSESGYGYTF.

The table lists this clonotype with many counts. The chain is built from TRBV24-1 and TRBJ2-1; no reliable D call. The CDR3 loop spans 15 amino acids. V lost 5 bases to trimming and J lost 1 base, with 11 bases between them. The germline V gene encodes CDR1 KGHDR and CDR2 SFDVKD. The CDR3 DNA reads as TGTGCCACCAGTGGAGGTACAGATTCCTACAATGAGCAGTTCTTC. As protein: CATSGGTDSYNEQFF.

Only a few counts were recorded for this clonotype. The V gene is TRBV6-1, the J gene TRBJ2-7; no clear D gene. The germline V gene has CDR1 MNHNS and CDR2 SASEGT. The CDR3 is 16 amino acids. V was pared by 4 bases and J by 0 bases, with 16 bases between. CDR3 DNA: TGTGCCAGCAGTGGGACGGCAGCATCCGACTCCTACGAGCAGTACTTC. This translates into CASSGTAASDSYEQYF.

The CDR3, as DNA: TGCAGTGCTCCGCTTTCCCCACAAGAGACCCAGTACTTC. As protein: CSAPLSPQETQYF. The V call is TRBV20-1, the J call TRBJ2-5; the D is unclear. The germline V gene encodes CDR1 DFQATT and CDR2 SNEGSKA (reference sequence). The CDR3 spans 13 residues. Trimming took off 5 bases at V and 2 bases at J, with 12 bases between the two ends.

The chain is built from TRBV20-1 and TRBJ2-7, with 10 nucleotides matching TRBD2. The trim removed 0 bases at V and 3 bases at J, leaving 8 bases unmatched. The CDR3 extends over 16 amino acids. The germline V gene has CDR1 DFQATT and CDR2 SNEGSKA (reference sequence). The CDR3 region has the DNA TGCAGTGCTAGAGATCAGGGAGCGGGAGGGCTCTACGAGCAGTACTTC. It codes for CSARDQGAGGLYEQYF.

This clonotype was picked up many times. The J gene is TRBJ1-2, the V gene TRBV4-1, with D unresolved. From germline, CDR1 is MGHRA and CDR2 YSYEKL. V was shortened by 4 bases and J by 5 bases, with 17 bases between the two germline ends. The CDR3 runs to 15 residues. The CDR3 DNA is TGCGCCAGCAGCCCGCCCGGAACAGCTATTTATGGCTACACCTTC. This encodes CASSPPGTAIYGYTF.

The chain uses TRBV19 and TRBJ2-1; D is perhaps TRBD2 (6 bases). This CDR3 spans 13 amino acids. Germline assignment: CDR1 LNHDA and CDR2 SQIVND (reference sequence). Trimming removed 6 bases from V and 5 bases from J, with 11 bases in between. The DNA for the CDR3 is TGTGCCAGTAGGCGCCGGGAGAACAATGAGCAGTTCTTC. Protein product: CASRRRENNEQFF.

This clonotype was detected many times. The J gene is TRBJ2-5, the V gene TRBV11-3; D not resolved. This CDR3 has 13 amino acids. Per germline, CDR1 SGHNT and CDR2 YENEEA. V was trimmed by 3 bases and J by 3 bases, leaving 8 bases between them. CDR3 sequence (DNA): TGTGCCAGCAGCTTCCAGGCAGAAGAGACCCAGTACTTC. Protein: CASSFQAEETQYF.

This clonotype was observed many times. The V gene is TRBV20-1, the J gene TRBJ2-7, with a weak D call TRBD1 (6 bases). The length of the CDR3 is 12 residues. The germline CDR1 and CDR2 sequences are DFQATT and SNEGSKA (reference sequence). Trimming left V 7 bases short and J 4 bases short, with 14 bases between. This chain's CDR3 is CSEGPQGYEQYF. CDR3 DNA sequence: TGCAGTGAGGGGCCTCAGGGGTACGAGCAGTACTTC.

This clonotype was recorded many times. V usage is TRBV5-1 and J usage is TRBJ2-5, with 10 bases that match TRBD1. The junction had 6 bases not matched to a gene; V was cut back by 4 bases and J by 3 bases. Germline-derived CDR1 and CDR2 are SGHRS and YFSETQ. The CDR3 extends over 15 amino acids. CDR3 sequence reads: CASSGSGTGEETQYF. The CDR3 DNA follows: TGCGCCAGCAGCGGCTCCGGGACAGGGGAAGAGACCCAGTACTTC.

The chain recombines TRBV11-3 with TRBJ2-7; a possible D gene is TRBD1 (6 bases). Germline CDR1 and CDR2: SGHNT and YENEEA. Trimming took off 5 bases at V and 2 bases at J, with 19 bases between the two ends. This CDR3 has 16 amino acids. The CDR3 spells CASSERGQNLAYEQYF. CDR3 sequence (DNA): TGTGCCAGCAGCGAACGCGGACAGAACCTAGCCTACGAGCAGTACTTC.

This clonotype has a count of ten or more. The V call is TRBV3-1, the J call TRBJ1-4; D gene uncertain. Trimming removed 4 bases at V and 5 bases at J, with 8 bases between. The CDR3 is 13 residues long. Germline V CDR1 and CDR2: LGHDT, YNNKEL (reference sequence). For the CDR3, the DNA is TGTGCCAGCAGCCCCGGGCTAAATGAAAAACTGTTTTTT. This translates into CASSPGLNEKLFF.

This clonotype was recorded at least ten times. V and J are TRBV5-4 and TRBJ2-3; D not certain. CDR3 length: 16 residues. Germline CDR1 and CDR2: SGHNT and YYREEE (reference sequence). Trimming removed 2 bases from V and 0 bases from J, with 13 bases in between. CDR3 sequence: CASSFYPPLSTDTQYF. The CDR3 region has the DNA TGTGCCAGCAGCTTTTACCCCCCCCTTAGCACAGATACGCAGTATTTT.

This clonotype was observed many times. V usage is TRBV7-8 and J usage is TRBJ2-7; the D gene is possibly TRBD1 (5 bases). Germline loops: CDR1 SGHVS, CDR2 FQNEAQ. Trimming pared 0 bases from V and 3 bases from J, leaving 6 bases between. The CDR3 totals 13 residues. Here the CDR3 DNA reads TGTGCCAGCAGCTTAGCCAGGGACTACGAGCAGTACTTC. It is translated as CASSLARDYEQYF.

This clonotype was seen ten or more times. The V and J genes are TRBV15 and TRBJ2-7; 8 bases map to TRBD2. Germline CDR1 LNHNV, CDR2 YYDKDF (reference sequence). J lost 6 bases, V lost 3 bases, and 4 bases had no gene match. CDR3 length: 13 residues. In DNA, the CDR3 is TGTGCCACCAGCAGTGGGACTAGTAGCGAGCAGTACTTC. It yields the protein CATSSGTSSEQYF.

In this sample, this clonotype turned up many times. J is TRBJ2-5 and V is TRBV5-1; TRBD2 agrees at 13 bases. Unmatched junction bases numbered 13, after V lost 4 bases and J lost 1 base. CDR1 SGHRS and CDR2 YFSETQ come from the germline V gene. This CDR3 spans 19 amino acids. The CDR3 region is CASSTGLAGTTRVQETQYF. The DNA of the CDR3 is TGCGCCAGCAGCACGGGACTAGCGGGAACCACTCGGGTCCAAGAGACCCAGTACTTC.

A few counts support this clonotype. The chain employs TRBV20-1 and TRBJ1-2; D ambiguous. Trimming cost V 3 bases and J 8 bases, with 13 bases left between them. This CDR3 region has 12 residues. Germline V gene sequence: CDR1 DFQATT, CDR2 SNEGSKA (reference sequence). Here the CDR3 reads CSARTSGLGYTF. The CDR3 DNA reads as TGCAGTGCTAGGACCTCCGGGTTGGGCTACACCTTC.

This clonotype was observed at least ten times. V gene TRBV2 combines with J gene TRBJ1-1; D not certain. Germline values: CDR1 SNHLY, CDR2 FYNNEI. V lost 7 bases and J lost 2, with 8 bases in between. This CDR3 is built from 12 residues. The CDR3 region is CASKNSNTEAFF. For the CDR3, the DNA is TGTGCCAGCAAGAACAGTAACACTGAAGCTTTCTTT.

This clonotype was recorded many times. The rearrangement links TRBV7-9 to TRBJ2-7; possibly TRBD1 for D (7 bases). Trimming stripped 5 bases from V and 10 bases from J, with 18 bases between. CDR1 and CDR2 (germline): SEHNR, FQNEAQ (reference sequence). The CDR3 loop spans 13 amino acids. DNA of the CDR3: TGTGCCAGCAGCCCTAGGGGCGGGACAGTACAGTACTTC. The encoded protein is CASSPRGGTVQYF.

J is TRBJ2-6 and V is TRBV20-1, with 7 bases matching TRBD1. The germline CDR1 and CDR2 sequences are DFQATT and SNEGSKA (reference sequence). V lost 1 base and J lost 3; bases outside the gene matches: 6. This CDR3 region has 16 residues. The CDR3 DNA follows: TGCAGTGCTAGAGCCCCCACAGGGGATGGGGCCAACGTCCTGACTTTC. This sequence encodes CSARAPTGDGANVLTF.

This clonotype was counted at least ten times. The chain couples TRBV19 to TRBJ1-1; D unclear. The CDR3 is 12 amino acids. Trimming shortened V by 5 bases and J by 4 bases, and 8 bases separated the two germline ends. Germline lookup yields CDR1 LNHDA and CDR2 SQIVND (reference sequence). The CDR3 nucleotides are TGTGCCAGTAGTTCCATGCCCACTGAAGCTTTCTTT. Protein sequence: CASSSMPTEAFF.

In this sample, this clonotype turned up many times. V usage is TRBV12-5 and J usage is TRBJ2-7; D not certain. The CDR3 is made up of 16 amino acids. Deletions cut 0 bases from V and 0 bases from J, with 12 bases between. Per germline, CDR1 LGHNT and CDR2 FRNRAP. The CDR3 DNA follows: TGTGCTAGTGGTTTGGTAGGTAGAGGTAGCTCCTACGAGCAGTACTTC. This sequence encodes CASGLVGRGSSYEQYF.

V is TRBV20-1 and J is TRBJ2-2, with D tentatively TRBD1 or TRBD2 (6 bases each). The germline V and J ends were trimmed by 0 bases and 4 bases, with 15 bases remaining between them. This CDR3 spans 16 amino acids. Per the germline V gene, CDR1 is DFQATT and CDR2 is SNEGSKA (reference sequence). The DNA of the CDR3 is TGCAGTGCTAGAGATGGAGGGGGAGTCGGCACCGGGGAGCTGTTTTTT. This gives the protein CSARDGGGVGTGELFF.